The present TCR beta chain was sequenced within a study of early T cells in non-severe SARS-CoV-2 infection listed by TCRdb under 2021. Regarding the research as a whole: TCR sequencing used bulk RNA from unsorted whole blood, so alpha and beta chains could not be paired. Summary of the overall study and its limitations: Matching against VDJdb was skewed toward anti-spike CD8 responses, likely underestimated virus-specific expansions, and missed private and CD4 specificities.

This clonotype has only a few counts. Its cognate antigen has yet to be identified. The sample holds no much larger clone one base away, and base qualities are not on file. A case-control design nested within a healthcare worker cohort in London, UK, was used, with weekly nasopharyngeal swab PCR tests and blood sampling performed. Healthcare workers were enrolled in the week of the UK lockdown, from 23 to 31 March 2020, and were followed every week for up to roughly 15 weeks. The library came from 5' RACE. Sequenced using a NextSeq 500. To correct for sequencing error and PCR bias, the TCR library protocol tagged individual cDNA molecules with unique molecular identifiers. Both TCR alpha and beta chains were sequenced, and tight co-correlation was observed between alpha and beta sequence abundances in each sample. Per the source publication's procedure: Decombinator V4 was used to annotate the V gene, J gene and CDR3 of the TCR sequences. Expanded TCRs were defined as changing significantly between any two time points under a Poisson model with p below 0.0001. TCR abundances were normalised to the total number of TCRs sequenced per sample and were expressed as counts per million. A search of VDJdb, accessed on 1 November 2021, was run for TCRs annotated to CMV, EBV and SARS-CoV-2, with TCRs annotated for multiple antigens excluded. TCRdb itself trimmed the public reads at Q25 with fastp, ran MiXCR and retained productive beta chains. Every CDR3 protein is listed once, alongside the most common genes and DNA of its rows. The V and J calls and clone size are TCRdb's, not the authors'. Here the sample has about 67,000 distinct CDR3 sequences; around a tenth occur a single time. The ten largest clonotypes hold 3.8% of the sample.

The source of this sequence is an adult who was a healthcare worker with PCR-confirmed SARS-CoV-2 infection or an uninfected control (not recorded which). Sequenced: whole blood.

This receptor carries the CDR3 CASAPNQGAYEQYF. The DNA reads TGTGCTAGTGCCCCCAATCAGGGGGCCTACGAGCAGTACTTC. Here the chain combines TRBV12-5 and TRBJ2-7, and 7 bases in between align with TRBD1. For this chain, trimming is 7 bases at the V end and 2 bases at the J end, and the number of junction bases without a gene match is 8. The CDR3 starts with the cysteine, ends with the phenylalanine, and has 14 residues. Only the CDR3 part of the read is kept: 42 bases, read in frame from the first base. Via the germline V gene, CDR1 is LGHNT and CDR2 FRNRAP.